The next 5 T cell receptor gamma chains were all read from a single sample in a study of gamma-delta T cells after stem cell transplantation. TCRdb re-identified clones in the RT-PCR reads via CATT. The sample consists of about 400 gamma-chain clones, 18% of them appearing once. The specimen was gamma-delta T cells. These receptors were obtained from a human donor. It is not recorded whose cells these are; they may come from a transplant donor.

Details on this clone: The same CDR3 arises from other DNA sequences in this sample as well. The J gene is TRGJP, the V gene TRGV9. The CDR3 is made up of 17 amino acids. The J segment lost 4 bases and the V segment lost 2 bases, leaving 5 bases of the junction unmatched. Germline assignment: CDR1 GITISATS and CDR2 ISYDGTV (reference sequence). The CDR3 sequence: CALWEGNQELGKKIKVF. The CDR3 DNA is TGTGCCTTGTGGGAGGGTAACCAAGAGTTGGGCAAAAAAATCAAGGTATTT.

On this clone itself: The likely explanation is a read error, given a far larger clone one base away. The rearrangement uses TRGV9 and TRGJP. The CDR3 contains 16 residues. Germline V gene sequence: CDR1 GITISATS, CDR2 ISYDGTV (reference sequence). V dropped 0 bases and J dropped 6; count of bases not matched to a gene: 2. The CDR3 DNA sequence: TGTGCCTTGTGGGAGGTGGCAGAGTTGGGCAAAAAAATCAAGGTATTT. Amino acids: CALWEVAELGKKIKVF.

This clone was counted between two and nine times. The genes are TRGV8 and TRGJ1 or TRGJ2. Germline V gene data show CDR1 as VENAVY and CDR2 as YDSYNSRV. Trimming took 7 bases from V and 8 from J; bases not matched to a gene: 2. This CDR3 comprises 9 residues. The CDR3 loop is CATCHKKLF. CDR3 bases: TGTGCCACCTGTCATAAGAAACTCTTT.

The chain is built from TRGV9 and TRGJP. J lost 4 bases, V lost 4 bases, and 7 bases had no gene match. Germline V gene sequence: CDR1 GITISATS, CDR2 ISYDGTV (reference sequence). The CDR3 length is 17 residues. As DNA, the CDR3 is TGTGCCTTGTGGGAACGATCTCAAGAGTTGGGCAAAAAAATCAAGGTATTT. Amino acids: CALWERSQELGKKIKVF.

Notes on this clone: Other DNA sequences within the sample encode an identical CDR3. The rearrangement uses TRGV9 and TRGJP. This CDR3 has 16 residues. The trim removed 3 bases at V and 4 bases at J, leaving 3 bases unmatched. Germline loops: CDR1 GITISATS, CDR2 ISYDGTV (reference sequence). CDR3 sequence (DNA): TGTGCCTTGTGGGAGTTACAAGAGTTGGGCAAAAAAATCAAGGTATTT. Translated, it gives CALWELQELGKKIKVF.